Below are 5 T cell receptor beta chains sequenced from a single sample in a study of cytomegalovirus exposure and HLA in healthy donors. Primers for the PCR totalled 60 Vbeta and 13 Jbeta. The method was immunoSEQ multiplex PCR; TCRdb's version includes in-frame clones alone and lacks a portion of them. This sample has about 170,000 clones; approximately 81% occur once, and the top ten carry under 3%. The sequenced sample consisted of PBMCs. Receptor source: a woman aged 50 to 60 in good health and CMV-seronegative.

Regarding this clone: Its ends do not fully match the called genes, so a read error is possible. In DNA form, the CDR3 reads TGTTCCAGCAGCTACCGACAGGGGCCTTACTATGGCTACACCTTC. Encoded protein: CSSSYRQGPYYGYTF. This chain links TRBV7-9 with TRBJ1-2; TRBD1 aligns across 8 bases. Germline V CDR1 and CDR2: SEHNR, FQNEAQ (reference sequence). The CDR3 sequence is 15 residues long.

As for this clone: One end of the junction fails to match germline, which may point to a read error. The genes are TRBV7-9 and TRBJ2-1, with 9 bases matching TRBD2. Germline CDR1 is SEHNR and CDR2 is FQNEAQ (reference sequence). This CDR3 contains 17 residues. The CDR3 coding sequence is TGTTCCAGCAGCTTAGTGCTAGCGGGACGGTCCTACAATGAGCAGTTCTTC. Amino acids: CSSSLVLAGRSYNEQFF.

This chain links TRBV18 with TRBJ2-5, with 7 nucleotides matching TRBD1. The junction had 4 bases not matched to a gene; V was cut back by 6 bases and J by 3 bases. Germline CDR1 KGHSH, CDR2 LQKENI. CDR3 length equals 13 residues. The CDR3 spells CASSPGQKETQYF. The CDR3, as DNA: TGTGCCAGCTCGCCGGGACAGAAAGAGACCCAGTACTTC.

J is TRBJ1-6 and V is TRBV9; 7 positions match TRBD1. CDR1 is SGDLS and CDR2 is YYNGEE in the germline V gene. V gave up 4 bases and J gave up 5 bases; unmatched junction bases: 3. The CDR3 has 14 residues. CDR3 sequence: CASSSGQDNSPLHF. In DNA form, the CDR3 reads TGTGCCAGCAGCTCCGGACAGGATAATTCACCCCTCCACTTT. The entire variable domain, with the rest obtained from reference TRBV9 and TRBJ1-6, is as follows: DSGVTQTPKHLITATGQRVTLRCSPRSGDLSVYWYQQSLDQGLQFLIQYYNGEERAKGNILERFSAQQFPDLHSELNLSSLELGDSALYFCASSSGQDNSPLHFGNGTRLTVT.

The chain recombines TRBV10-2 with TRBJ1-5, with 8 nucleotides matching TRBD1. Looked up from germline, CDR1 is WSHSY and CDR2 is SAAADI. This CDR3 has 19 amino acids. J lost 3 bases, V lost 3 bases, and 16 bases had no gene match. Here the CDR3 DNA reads TGCGCCAGCAGTGATTCGGACAGGGCCAGCAAACCCCTCAATCAGCCCCAGCATTTT. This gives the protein CASSDSDRASKPLNQPQHF.